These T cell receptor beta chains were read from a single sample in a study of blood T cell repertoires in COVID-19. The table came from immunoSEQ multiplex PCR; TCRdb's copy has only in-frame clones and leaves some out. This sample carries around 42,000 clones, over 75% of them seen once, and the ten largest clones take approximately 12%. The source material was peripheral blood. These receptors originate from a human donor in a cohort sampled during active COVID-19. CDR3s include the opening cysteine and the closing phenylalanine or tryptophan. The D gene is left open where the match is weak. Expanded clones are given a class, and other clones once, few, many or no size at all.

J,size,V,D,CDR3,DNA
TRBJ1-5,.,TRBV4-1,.,CASSQDGGGSNQPQHF,TGCGCCAGCAGCCAAGATGGGGGGGGGAGCAATCAGCCCCAGCATTTT
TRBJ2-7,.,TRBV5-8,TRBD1,CASSIPADRGMYEQYF,TGTGCCAGCAGTATCCCGGCGGACAGGGGGATGTACGAGCAGTACTTC
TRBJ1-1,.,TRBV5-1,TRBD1,CASSFAGGGMNTEAFF,TGCGCCAGCAGCTTCGCAGGGGGCGGCATGAACACTGAAGCTTTCTTT
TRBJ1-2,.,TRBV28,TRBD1,CASSLGDRGYGYTF,TGTGCCAGCAGTTTAGGAGACAGGGGCTATGGCTACACCTTC
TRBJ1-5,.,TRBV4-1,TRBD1,CASSQEEQGAFQPQHF,TGCGCCAGCAGCCAAGAGGAACAGGGGGCTTTTCAGCCCCAGCATTTT
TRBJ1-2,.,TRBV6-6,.,CASSYDRNYGYTF,TGTGCCAGCAGCTACGACAGAAACTATGGCTACACCTTC
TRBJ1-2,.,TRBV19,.,CASSIALRSYGYTF,TGTGCCAGTAGTATTGCCCTTCGGAGCTATGGCTACACCTTC
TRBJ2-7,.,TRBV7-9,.,CASSLGGVHSYEQYF,TGTGCCAGCAGCTTAGGCGGCGTACACTCCTACGAGCAGTACTTC
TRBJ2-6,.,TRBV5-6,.,CASSPDWRGANVLTF,TGTGCCAGCAGCCCGGACTGGCGGGGGGCCAACGTCCTGACTTTC
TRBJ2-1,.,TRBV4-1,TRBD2,CASSQGRTSGGGEQFF,TGCGCCAGCAGCCAGGGAAGGACTAGCGGGGGCGGTGAGCAGTTCTTC
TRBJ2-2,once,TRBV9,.,CASSGRGVGGVNTGELFF,TGTGCCAGCAGCGGCCGCGGGGTCGGGGGTGTGAACACCGGGGAGCTGTTTTTT
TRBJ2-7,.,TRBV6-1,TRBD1,CASSEDRGASYEQYF,TGTGCCAGCAGTGAAGACAGGGGGGCCTCCTACGAGCAGTACTTC
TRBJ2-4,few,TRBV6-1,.,CASSEMAHIQYF,TGTGCCAGCAGTGAAATGGCACACATTCAGTACTTC
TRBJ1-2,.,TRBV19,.,CASSQGGGFSYGYTF,TGTGCCAGTAGCCAAGGGGGGGGGTTCTCTTATGGCTACACCTTC
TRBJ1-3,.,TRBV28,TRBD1,CASSLLTGSGNTIYF,TGTGCCAGCAGTTTACTGACAGGGTCTGGAAACACCATATATTTT
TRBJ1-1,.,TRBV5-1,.,CASSQARATEAFF,TGCGCCAGCAGCCAGGCGAGGGCCACTGAAGCTTTCTTT
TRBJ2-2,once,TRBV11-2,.,CASSLEGRTGELFF,TGTGCCAGCAGCTTAGAGGGGAGAACCGGGGAGCTGTTTTTT
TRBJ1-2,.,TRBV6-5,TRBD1,CASRDRGSGYGYTF,TGTGCCAGCAGAGACAGGGGTTCGGGCTATGGCTACACCTTC
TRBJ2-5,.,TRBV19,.,CASSMDPGPGGTQYF,TGTGCCAGTAGTATGGACCCGGGACCCGGGGGGACCCAGTACTTC
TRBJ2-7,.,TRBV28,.,CASSWAGYEQYF,TGTGCCAGCAGTTGGGCGGGTTACGAGCAGTACTTC
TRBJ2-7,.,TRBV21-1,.,CASSKGKRGPNYEQYF,TGTGCCAGCAGCAAAGGAAAGCGGGGGCCAAACTACGAGCAGTACTTC
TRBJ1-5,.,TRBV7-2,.,CASSLGGASNQPQHF,TGTGCCAGCAGCTTAGGTGGGGCTAGCAATCAGCCCCAGCATTTT
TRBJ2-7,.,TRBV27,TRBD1,CASSLHRDRRYEQYF,TGTGCCAGCAGTTTACACCGGGACAGACGATACGAGCAGTACTTC
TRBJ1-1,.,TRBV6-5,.,CASTPQGRVTEAFF,TGTGCCAGCACCCCTCAGGGGCGGGTCACTGAAGCTTTCTTT
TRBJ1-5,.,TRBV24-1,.,CATSDFSEPQHF,TGTGCCACCAGTGATTTCTCGGAGCCCCAGCATTTT
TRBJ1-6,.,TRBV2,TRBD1,CASSADRGEDSPLHF,TGTGCCAGCAGTGCCGACAGGGGAGAGGATTCACCCCTCCACTTT
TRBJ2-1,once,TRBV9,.,CASSVGQGRVEQFF,TGTGCCAGCAGCGTAGGACAGGGGAGGGTTGAGCAGTTCTTC
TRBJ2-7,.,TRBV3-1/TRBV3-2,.,CASSQEGGRNEQYF,TGTGCCAGCAGCCAAGAGGGGGGGCGGAACGAGCAGTACTTC
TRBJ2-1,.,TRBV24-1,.,CATSDGLKQFF,TGTGCCACCAGTGATGGACTCAAGCAGTTCTTC
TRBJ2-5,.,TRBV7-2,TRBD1,CASSLGGQIKTQYF,TGTGCCAGCAGCTTAGGGGGACAGATTAAGACCCAGTACTTC
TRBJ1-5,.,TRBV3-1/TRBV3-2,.,CASSQTGLNQPQHF,TGTGCCAGCAGCCAGACAGGCCTCAATCAGCCCCAGCATTTT
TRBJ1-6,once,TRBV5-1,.,CASSFEQAPNSPLHF,TGCGCCAGCAGCTTTGAGCAAGCGCCTAATTCACCCCTCCACTTT
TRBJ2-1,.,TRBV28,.,CASRRSSYNEQFF,TGTGCCAGCAGAAGGAGCTCCTACAATGAGCAGTTCTTC
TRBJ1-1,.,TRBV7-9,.,CASSPPGGQIDTEAFF,TGTGCCAGCAGCCCTCCGGGGGGGCAAATAGACACTGAAGCTTTCTTT
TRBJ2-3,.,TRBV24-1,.,CATSASPDTQYF,TGTGCCACCAGTGCATCCCCAGATACGCAGTATTTT
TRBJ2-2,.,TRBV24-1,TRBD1,CATSVPGTGNTGELFF,TGTGCCACCAGTGTTCCCGGGACAGGAAACACCGGGGAGCTGTTTTTT
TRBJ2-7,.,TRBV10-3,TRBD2,CAISEIGGRYEQYF,TGTGCCATCAGTGAGATCGGGGGGAGGTACGAGCAGTACTTC
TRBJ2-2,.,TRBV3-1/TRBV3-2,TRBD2,CASTPSGGADGELFF,TGTGCCAGCACCCCTTCCGGGGGGGCCGACGGGGAGCTGTTTTTT
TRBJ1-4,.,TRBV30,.,CAWAWTGGEKLFF,TGTGCCTGGGCCTGGACGGGGGGCGAAAAACTGTTTTTT
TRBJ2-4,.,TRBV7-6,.,CASSLRAGQAKNIQYF,TGTGCCAGCAGCTTACGTGCAGGGCAAGCCAAAAACATTCAGTACTTC
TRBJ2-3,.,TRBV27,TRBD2,CASSLSAGTNTQYF,TGTGCCAGCAGTTTATCAGCGGGGACTAATACGCAGTATTTT
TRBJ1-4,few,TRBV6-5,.,CASSLVTSTNEKLFF,TGTGCCAGCAGCCTGGTCACATCAACTAATGAAAAACTGTTTTTT
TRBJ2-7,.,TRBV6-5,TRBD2,CATRGETGREQYF,TGTGCCACCCGGGGGGAGACCGGACGGGAGCAGTACTTC
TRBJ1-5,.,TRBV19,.,CASTKDSPYSNQPQHF,TGTGCCAGTACGAAGGACAGCCCGTATAGCAATCAGCCCCAGCATTTT
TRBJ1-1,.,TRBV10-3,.,CAISESMGSTEAFF,TGTGCCATCAGTGAGTCGATGGGCAGCACTGAAGCTTTCTTT
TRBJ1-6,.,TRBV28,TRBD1,CASRGQGGSPLHF,TGTGCCAGCAGAGGACAGGGAGGGTCACCCCTCCACTTT
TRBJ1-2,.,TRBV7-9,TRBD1,CASSFQTGGGYTF,TGTGCCAGCAGCTTCCAGACAGGGGGAGGCTACACCTTC
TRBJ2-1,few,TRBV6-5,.,CASSYSHSRSYNEQFF,TGTGCCAGCAGTTACTCGCACTCTCGCTCCTACAATGAGCAGTTCTTC
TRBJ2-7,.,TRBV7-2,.,CASSLYNEQYF,TGTGCCAGCAGCTTATACAACGAGCAGTACTTC
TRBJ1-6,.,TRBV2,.,CASSVTGRGSPLHF,TGTGCCAGCAGTGTAACAGGGAGAGGTTCACCCCTCCACTTT
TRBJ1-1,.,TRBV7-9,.,CASSLDYTEAFF,TGTGCCAGCAGCTTAGACTACACTGAAGCTTTCTTT
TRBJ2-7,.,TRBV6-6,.,CASSYSANSYEQYF,TGTGCCAGCAGTTACTCAGCCAACTCCTACGAGCAGTACTTC
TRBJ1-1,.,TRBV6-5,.,CASRELNTEAFF,TGTGCCAGCAGGGAGTTGAACACTGAAGCTTTCTTT
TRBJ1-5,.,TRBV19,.,CASSMGGGSRNQPQHF,TGTGCCAGTAGTATGGGAGGAGGGAGCCGCAATCAGCCCCAGCATTTT
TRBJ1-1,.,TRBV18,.,CASSPVDSNTEAFF,TGTGCCAGCTCACCAGTAGACTCCAACACTGAAGCTTTCTTT
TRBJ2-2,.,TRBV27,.,CASSLSRTGELFF,TGTGCCAGCAGTTTAAGCAGGACCGGGGAGCTGTTTTTT
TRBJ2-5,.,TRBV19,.,CASSISRFQETQYF,TGTGCCAGTAGTATAAGTCGGTTCCAAGAGACCCAGTACTTC
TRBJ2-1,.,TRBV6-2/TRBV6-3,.,CASSSTGGDYNEQFF,TGTGCCAGCAGTTCCACAGGGGGGGACTACAATGAGCAGTTCTTC
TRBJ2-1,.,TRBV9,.,CASRRGDYNEQFF,TGTGCCAGCAGACGCGGGGACTACAATGAGCAGTTCTTC
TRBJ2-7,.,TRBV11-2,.,CASSSGILRHEQYF,TGTGCCAGCAGCTCCGGGATATTGCGACACGAGCAGTACTTC